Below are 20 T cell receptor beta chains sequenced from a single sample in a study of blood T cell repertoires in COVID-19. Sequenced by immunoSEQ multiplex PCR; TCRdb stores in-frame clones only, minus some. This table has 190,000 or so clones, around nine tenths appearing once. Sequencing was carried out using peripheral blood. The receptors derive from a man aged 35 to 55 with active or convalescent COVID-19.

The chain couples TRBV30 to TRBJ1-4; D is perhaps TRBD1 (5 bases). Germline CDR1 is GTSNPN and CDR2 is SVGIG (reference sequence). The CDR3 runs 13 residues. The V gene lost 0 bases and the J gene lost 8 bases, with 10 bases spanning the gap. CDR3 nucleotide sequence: TGTGCCTGGAGTGTTCCTACAGGCGAAAAACTGTTTTTT. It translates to CAWSVPTGEKLFF. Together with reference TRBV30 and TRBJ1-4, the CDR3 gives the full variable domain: SQTIHQWPATLVQPVGSPLSLECTVEGTSNPNLYWYRQAAGRGLQLLFYSVGIGQISSEVPQNLSASRPQDRQFILSSKKLLLSDSGFYLCAWSVPTGEKLFFGSGTQLSVL.

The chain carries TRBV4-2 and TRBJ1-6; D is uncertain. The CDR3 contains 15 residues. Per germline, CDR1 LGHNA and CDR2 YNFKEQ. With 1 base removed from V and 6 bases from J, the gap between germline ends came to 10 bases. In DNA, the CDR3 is TGTGCCAGCAGCCAAGGAACCACTACTAATTCACCCCTCCACTTT. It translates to CASSQGTTTNSPLHF.

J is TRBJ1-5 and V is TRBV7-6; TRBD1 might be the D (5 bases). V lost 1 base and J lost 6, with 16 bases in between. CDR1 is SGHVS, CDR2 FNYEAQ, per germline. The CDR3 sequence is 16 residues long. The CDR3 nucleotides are TGTGCCAGCAGCTTAGGTTCGGGGGGTCTTGGTCAGCCCCAGCATTTT. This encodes CASSLGSGGLGQPQHF. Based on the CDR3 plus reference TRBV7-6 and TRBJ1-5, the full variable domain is GAGVSQSPRYKVTKRGQDVALRCDPISGHVSLYWYRQALGQGPEFLTYFNYEAQQDKSGLPNDRFSAERPEGSISTLTIQRTEQRDSAMYRCASSLGSGGLGQPQHFGDGTRLSIL.

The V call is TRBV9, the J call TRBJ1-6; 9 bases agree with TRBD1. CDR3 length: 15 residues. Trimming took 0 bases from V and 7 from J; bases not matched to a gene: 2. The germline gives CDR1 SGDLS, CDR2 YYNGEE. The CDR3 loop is CASSVGGTGNSPLHF. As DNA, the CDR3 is TGTGCCAGCAGCGTAGGAGGGACAGGGAATTCACCCCTCCACTTT. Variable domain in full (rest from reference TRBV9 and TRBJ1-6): DSGVTQTPKHLITATGQRVTLRCSPRSGDLSVYWYQQSLDQGLQFLIQYYNGEERAKGNILERFSAQQFPDLHSELNLSSLELGDSALYFCASSVGGTGNSPLHFGNGTRLTVT.

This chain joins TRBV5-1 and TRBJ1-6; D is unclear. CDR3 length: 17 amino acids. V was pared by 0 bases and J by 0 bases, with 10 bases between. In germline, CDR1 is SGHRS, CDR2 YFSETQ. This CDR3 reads CASSLALQSSYNSPLHF. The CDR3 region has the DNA TGCGCCAGCAGCTTGGCTCTACAGAGCTCCTATAATTCACCCCTCCACTTT. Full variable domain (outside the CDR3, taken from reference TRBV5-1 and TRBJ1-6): KAGVTQTPRYLIKTRGQQVTLSCSPISGHRSVSWYQQTPGQGLQFLFEYFSETQRNKGNFPGRFSGRQFSNSRSEMNVSTLELGDSALYLCASSLALQSSYNSPLHFGNGTRLTVT.

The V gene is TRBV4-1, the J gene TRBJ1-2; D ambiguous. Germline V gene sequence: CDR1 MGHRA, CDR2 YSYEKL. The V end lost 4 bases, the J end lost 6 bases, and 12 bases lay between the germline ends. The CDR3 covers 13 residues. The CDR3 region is CASSRPPGDGYTF. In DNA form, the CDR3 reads TGCGCCAGCAGCCGCCCACCTGGAGATGGCTACACCTTC.

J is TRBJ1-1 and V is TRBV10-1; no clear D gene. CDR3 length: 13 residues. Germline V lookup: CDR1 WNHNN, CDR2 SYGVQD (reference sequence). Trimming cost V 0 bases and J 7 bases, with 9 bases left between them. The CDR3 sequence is CASSESGVGEAFF. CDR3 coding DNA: TGCGCCAGCAGTGAGTCGGGCGTTGGTGAAGCTTTCTTT.

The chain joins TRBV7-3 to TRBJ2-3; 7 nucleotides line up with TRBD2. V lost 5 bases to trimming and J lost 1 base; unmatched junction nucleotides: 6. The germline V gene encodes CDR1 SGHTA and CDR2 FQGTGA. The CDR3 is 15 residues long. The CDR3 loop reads CASSHSSGRTDTQYF. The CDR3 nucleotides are TGTGCCAGCAGCCATTCTAGCGGACGCACAGATACGCAGTATTTT.

The chain's CDR3 is CASSSLGQGGSPLHF. The CDR3, as DNA: TGTGCCAGCAGCTCGTTGGGACAGGGCGGCTCACCCCTCCACTTT. The chain uses TRBV9 and TRBJ1-6, with TRBD1 matching 9 bases. In germline, CDR1 is SGDLS, CDR2 YYNGEE. V was pared by 4 bases and J by 10 bases, with 9 bases of the junction left unmatched. This CDR3 has 15 residues.

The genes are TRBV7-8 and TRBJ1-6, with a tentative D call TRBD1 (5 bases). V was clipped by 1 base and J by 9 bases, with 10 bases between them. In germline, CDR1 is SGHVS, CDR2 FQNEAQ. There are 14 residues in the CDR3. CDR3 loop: CASSLVGEGSPLHF. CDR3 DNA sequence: TGTGCCAGCAGCTTAGTAGGGGAGGGTTCACCCCTCCACTTT.

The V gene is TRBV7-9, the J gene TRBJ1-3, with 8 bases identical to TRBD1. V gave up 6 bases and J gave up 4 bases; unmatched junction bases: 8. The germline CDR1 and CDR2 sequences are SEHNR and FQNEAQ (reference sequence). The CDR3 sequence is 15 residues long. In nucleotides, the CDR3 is TGTGCCAGCAGTCTTGGACAGGGAGTAGGAAACACCATATATTTT. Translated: CASSLGQGVGNTIYF.

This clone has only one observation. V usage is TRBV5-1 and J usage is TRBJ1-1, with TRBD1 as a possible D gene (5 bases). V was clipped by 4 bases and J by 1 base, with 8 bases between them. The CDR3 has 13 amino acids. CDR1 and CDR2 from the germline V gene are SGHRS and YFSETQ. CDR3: CASSVGENTEAFF. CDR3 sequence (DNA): TGCGCCAGCAGCGTAGGGGAGAACACTGAAGCTTTCTTT.

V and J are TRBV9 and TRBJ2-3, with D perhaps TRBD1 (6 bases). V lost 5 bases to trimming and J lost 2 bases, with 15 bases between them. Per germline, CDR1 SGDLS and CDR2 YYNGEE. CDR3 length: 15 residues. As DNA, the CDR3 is TGTGCCAGCAGTTTACAGGGTAGTTACACAGATACGCAGTATTTT. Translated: CASSLQGSYTDTQYF.

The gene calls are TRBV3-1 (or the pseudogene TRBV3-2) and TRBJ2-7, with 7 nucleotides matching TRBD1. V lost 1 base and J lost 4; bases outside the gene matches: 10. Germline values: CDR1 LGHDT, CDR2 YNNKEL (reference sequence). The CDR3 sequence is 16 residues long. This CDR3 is CASSQAEQGPIYEQYF. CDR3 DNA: TGTGCCAGCAGCCAAGCGGAACAGGGGCCCATTTACGAGCAGTACTTC.

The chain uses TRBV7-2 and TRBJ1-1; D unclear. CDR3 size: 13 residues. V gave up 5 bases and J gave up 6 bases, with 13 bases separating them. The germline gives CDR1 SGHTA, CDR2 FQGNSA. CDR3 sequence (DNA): TGTGCCAGCAGCCCCCAGAGTCTAGCTGAAGCTTTCTTT. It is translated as CASSPQSLAEAFF.

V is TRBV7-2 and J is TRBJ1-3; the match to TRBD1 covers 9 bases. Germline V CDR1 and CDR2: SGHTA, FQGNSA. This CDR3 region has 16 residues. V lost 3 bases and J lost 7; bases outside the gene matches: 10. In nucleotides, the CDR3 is TGTGCCAGCAGCTTCGCCACCGGGACAGGGTTGAACACCATATATTTT. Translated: CASSFATGTGLNTIYF.

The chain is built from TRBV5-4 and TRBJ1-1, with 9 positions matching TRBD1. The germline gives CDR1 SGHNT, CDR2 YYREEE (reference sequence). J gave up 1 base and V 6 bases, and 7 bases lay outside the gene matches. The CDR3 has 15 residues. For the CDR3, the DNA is TGTGCCAGCATCCCTCCGGGACAGGGGAACACTGAAGCTTTCTTT. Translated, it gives CASIPPGQGNTEAFF.

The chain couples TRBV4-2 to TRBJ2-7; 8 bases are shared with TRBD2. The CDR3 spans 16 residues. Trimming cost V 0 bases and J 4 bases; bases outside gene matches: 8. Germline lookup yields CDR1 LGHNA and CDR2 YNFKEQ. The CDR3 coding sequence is TGTGCCAGCAGCCAAGATAACGGGGGGGGACATTACGAGCAGTACTTC. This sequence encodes CASSQDNGGGHYEQYF.

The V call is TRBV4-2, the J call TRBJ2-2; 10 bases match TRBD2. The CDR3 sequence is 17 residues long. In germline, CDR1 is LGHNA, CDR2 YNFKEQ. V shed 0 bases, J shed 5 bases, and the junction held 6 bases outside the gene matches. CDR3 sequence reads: CASSQDSGGAGTGELFF. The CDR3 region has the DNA TGTGCCAGCAGCCAAGACAGCGGGGGGGCCGGAACCGGGGAGCTGTTTTTT.

CDR3 loop: CASSFFLSYSNQPQHF. DNA for the CDR3: TGTGCCAGCAGCTTCTTCCTGAGCTATAGCAATCAGCCCCAGCATTTT. The genes are TRBV5-8 and TRBJ1-5; unclear D gene. From germline, CDR1 is SGHTS and CDR2 YDEGEE. The V end lost 2 bases, the J end lost 0 bases, and 12 bases lay between the germline ends. The CDR3 spans 16 residues.